This TCR beta chain was observed in a study of blood T cell repertoires in COVID-19. Study details: Researchers got acute and convalescent COVID-19 samples from the United States, Italy and Spain. From T cells, B-cell-depleted T cells, or PBMCs came the material, which was cDNA or gDNA.

The authors' processing: Reference gene primer amplification gave estimated nucleated cell counts. Measured with immunoSEQ multiplex PCR; TCRdb has only the in-frame clones, and not every one. Clone size and V and J calls were adopted from that table, with D and trimming inferred from the DNA. The sample lists 70,000 to 90,000 clones; approximately 88% were seen once. The specimen sequenced was peripheral blood. This sequence was found in a man aged 50-59 years with acute or convalescent COVID-19.

The CDR3 here is CAWSPGQPKGNEQFF. CDR3 DNA: TGTGCCTGGAGTCCGGGACAGCCCAAGGGCAATGAGCAGTTCTTC. This chain joins TRBV30 and TRBJ2-1; 7 bases agree with TRBD1. The germline V gene encodes CDR1 GTSNPN and CDR2 SVGIG (reference sequence). Trimming at V came to 2 bases and at J to 6 bases, leaving 10 bases not matched to a gene. The CDR3 contains 15 residues.